A selection of T cell receptor beta chains follows, all from one sample in a study of technical replicates of blood from several donors. Assay: immunoSEQ multiplex PCR; the TCRdb copy retains only in-frame clones and omits some. The sample yields 68,000 or so clones, 90% to 95% seen once. Sequencing was performed on PBMCs. Receptors originate from a human donor in good health. Some clones in this sample may be carry-over from other donors' samples. Each CDR3 is given with its conserved first and last residue. The D gene is left open where the match is weak. Size tells how often a clone was seen (once, few, many) or the class of an expanded clone, and some rows leave it out.

abundance: -
d_gene: TRBD2
v_gene: TRBV7-2
j_gene: TRBJ2-1
CDR3aa: CASSPIAGGTYNEQFF
CDR3nt: TGTGCCAGCAGCCCAATAGCGGGAGGGACCTACAATGAGCAGTTCTTC

abundance: -
d_gene: -
v_gene: TRBV27
j_gene: TRBJ1-6
CDR3aa: CASSFQGNSPLHF
CDR3nt: TGTGCCAGCAGTTTTCAGGGAAATTCACCCCTCCACTTT

abundance: -
d_gene: -
v_gene: TRBV6-1
j_gene: TRBJ1-3
CDR3aa: CASRGGASGNTIYF
CDR3nt: TGTGCCAGCAGAGGAGGGGCCTCTGGAAACACCATATATTTT

abundance: -
d_gene: TRBD1
v_gene: TRBV27
j_gene: TRBJ2-7
CDR3aa: CASSLVEGQGPKRQYF
CDR3nt: TGTGCCAGCAGTTTAGTAGAGGGACAGGGTCCGAAGAGGCAGTACTTC

abundance: -
d_gene: TRBD1
v_gene: TRBV7-2
j_gene: TRBJ1-2
CDR3aa: CASSLARPGTGLDGYTF
CDR3nt: TGTGCCAGCAGCTTAGCTCGTCCCGGGACAGGGTTAGATGGCTACACCTTC

abundance: -
d_gene: -
v_gene: TRBV5-1
j_gene: TRBJ2-2
CDR3aa: CASGPREETGELFF
CDR3nt: TGCGCCAGCGGACCCAGGGAAGAAACCGGGGAGCTGTTTTTT

abundance: -
d_gene: TRBD2
v_gene: TRBV7-3
j_gene: TRBJ2-3
CDR3aa: CASSFTSGSGDTQYF
CDR3nt: TGTGCCAGCAGCTTCACTAGCGGGAGTGGAGATACGCAGTATTTT

abundance: -
d_gene: TRBD1
v_gene: TRBV27
j_gene: TRBJ1-1
CDR3aa: CASSLLTGDEAFF
CDR3nt: TGTGCCAGCAGTTTATTAACAGGGGATGAAGCTTTCTTT

abundance: -
d_gene: -
v_gene: TRBV29-1
j_gene: TRBJ2-4
CDR3aa: CSVDSQGQDIQYF
CDR3nt: TGCAGCGTTGACTCGCAGGGGCAGGACATTCAGTACTTC

abundance: -
d_gene: -
v_gene: TRBV6-6
j_gene: TRBJ1-3
CDR3aa: CASSYVASTEGNTIYF
CDR3nt: TGTGCCAGCAGTTACGTGGCCTCCACCGAAGGAAACACCATATATTTT

abundance: -
d_gene: TRBD2
v_gene: TRBV10-3
j_gene: TRBJ2-1
CDR3aa: CAITVGLAGVNEQFF
CDR3nt: TGTGCCATCACGGTGGGACTAGCGGGAGTCAATGAGCAGTTCTTC

abundance: -
d_gene: TRBD2
v_gene: TRBV7-9
j_gene: TRBJ2-7
CDR3aa: CASSFQRPGGRDEQYF
CDR3nt: TGTGCCAGCAGCTTCCAACGGCCGGGGGGTAGAGACGAGCAGTACTTC

abundance: -
d_gene: -
v_gene: TRBV5-4
j_gene: TRBJ2-5
CDR3aa: CASSPAPQGHQETQYF
CDR3nt: TGTGCCAGCAGCCCTGCCCCCCAGGGGCATCAAGAGACCCAGTACTTC

abundance: -
d_gene: -
v_gene: TRBV5-1
j_gene: TRBJ2-1
CDR3aa: CASSLAGGTGNEQFF
CDR3nt: TGCGCCAGCAGCTTGGCGGGGGGCACGGGGAATGAGCAGTTCTTC

abundance: -
d_gene: -
v_gene: TRBV7-9
j_gene: TRBJ1-6
CDR3aa: CASSHGRERSPLHF
CDR3nt: TGTGCCAGCAGCCACGGGCGGGAACGTTCACCCCTCCACTTT

abundance: -
d_gene: -
v_gene: TRBV4-2
j_gene: TRBJ2-3
CDR3aa: CASSQGEGTTDTQYF
CDR3nt: TGTGCCAGCAGCCAAGGTGAGGGTACCACAGATACGCAGTATTTT

abundance: -
d_gene: -
v_gene: TRBV19
j_gene: TRBJ1-5
CDR3aa: CASSILGQPQHF
CDR3nt: TGTGCCAGTAGTATCCTCGGGCAGCCCCAGCATTTT

abundance: -
d_gene: TRBD1
v_gene: TRBV9
j_gene: TRBJ1-2
CDR3aa: CASSGYRTGNYGYTF
CDR3nt: TGTGCCAGCAGCGGTTATCGGACAGGGAACTATGGCTACACCTTC

abundance: -
d_gene: -
v_gene: TRBV6-5
j_gene: TRBJ2-7
CDR3aa: CASAVYSAVVQEQYF
CDR3nt: TGTGCCAGCGCCGTATATAGCGCCGTGGTTCAAGAGCAGTACTTC

abundance: -
d_gene: -
v_gene: TRBV2
j_gene: TRBJ1-4
CDR3aa: CASSENRVTNEKLFF
CDR3nt: TGTGCCAGCAGCGAAAACAGGGTAACTAATGAAAAACTGTTTTTT

abundance: -
d_gene: TRBD1
v_gene: TRBV5-4
j_gene: TRBJ1-1
CDR3aa: CASSQGQRNTEAFF
CDR3nt: TGTGCCAGCAGCCAGGGACAGAGGAACACTGAAGCTTTCTTT

abundance: -
d_gene: TRBD1
v_gene: TRBV2
j_gene: TRBJ1-5
CDR3aa: CASSLEDRGFNQPQHF
CDR3nt: TGTGCCAGCAGTTTGGAGGACAGGGGCTTTAATCAGCCCCAGCATTTT

abundance: once
d_gene: TRBD2
v_gene: TRBV4-1
j_gene: TRBJ2-7
CDR3aa: CASSQEKRGAIYEQYF
CDR3nt: TGCGCCAGCAGCCAAGAAAAGCGGGGGGCGATCTACGAGCAGTACTTC

abundance: -
d_gene: -
v_gene: TRBV18
j_gene: TRBJ1-1
CDR3aa: CASSPDSSPGTEAFF
CDR3nt: TGTGCCAGCTCACCGGACAGTTCTCCGGGCACTGAAGCTTTCTTT

abundance: -
d_gene: -
v_gene: TRBV29-1
j_gene: TRBJ2-7
CDR3aa: CSVGERYEQYF
CDR3nt: TGCAGCGTTGGGGAGAGGTACGAGCAGTACTTC

abundance: -
d_gene: TRBD2
v_gene: TRBV2
j_gene: TRBJ2-7
CDR3aa: CASNFGTSGNEQYF
CDR3nt: TGTGCCAGCAACTTTGGGACTAGCGGAAACGAGCAGTACTTC

abundance: -
d_gene: -
v_gene: TRBV2
j_gene: TRBJ1-4
CDR3aa: CASKQETTNEKLFF
CDR3nt: TGTGCCAGCAAACAGGAGACAACTAATGAAAAACTGTTTTTT

abundance: -
d_gene: -
v_gene: TRBV7-9
j_gene: TRBJ2-7
CDR3aa: CASSSRTATYEQYF
CDR3nt: TGTGCCAGCAGCTCTCGGACAGCTACCTACGAGCAGTACTTC

abundance: -
d_gene: TRBD1
v_gene: TRBV4-2
j_gene: TRBJ1-2
CDR3aa: CASSATGGHGYTF
CDR3nt: TGTGCCAGCAGCGCGACAGGGGGCCATGGCTACACCTTC

abundance: -
d_gene: TRBD2
v_gene: TRBV6-5
j_gene: TRBJ2-3
CDR3aa: CASSYSTAGGADTQYF
CDR3nt: TGTGCCAGCAGTTACTCTACAGCGGGAGGGGCAGATACGCAGTATTTT

abundance: -
d_gene: -
v_gene: TRBV14
j_gene: TRBJ1-6
CDR3aa: CASSLISGKGSPLHF
CDR3nt: TGTGCCAGCAGCCTAATATCAGGGAAAGGATCACCCCTCCACTTT

abundance: -
d_gene: TRBD2
v_gene: TRBV4-3
j_gene: TRBJ2-5
CDR3aa: CASSHRLAGAQETQYF
CDR3nt: TGCGCCAGCAGCCACAGACTAGCGGGGGCTCAAGAGACCCAGTACTTC

abundance: -
d_gene: -
v_gene: TRBV5-1
j_gene: TRBJ2-5
CDR3aa: CASSPRLQETQYF
CDR3nt: TGCGCCAGCAGCCCTAGACTCCAAGAGACCCAGTACTTC

abundance: -
d_gene: TRBD2
v_gene: TRBV7-3
j_gene: TRBJ2-1
CDR3aa: CASSLIRLAGVLRSYNEQFF
CDR3nt: TGTGCCAGCAGCTTAATCAGACTAGCGGGAGTACTTCGCTCCTACAATGAGCAGTTCTTC

abundance: -
d_gene: -
v_gene: TRBV5-1
j_gene: TRBJ2-6
CDR3aa: CASSLSQGSWVSGANVLTF
CDR3nt: TGCGCCAGCAGCTTGTCCCAGGGAAGCTGGGTCTCTGGGGCCAACGTCCTGACTTTC

abundance: -
d_gene: -
v_gene: TRBV19
j_gene: TRBJ2-5
CDR3aa: CASSIPNRQETQYF
CDR3nt: TGTGCCAGTAGTATACCGAACAGACAAGAGACCCAGTACTTC

abundance: -
d_gene: TRBD2
v_gene: TRBV19
j_gene: TRBJ2-7
CDR3aa: CASSIMGTSAPYEQYF
CDR3nt: TGTGCCAGTAGTATAATGGGGACTAGCGCCCCCTACGAGCAGTACTTC

abundance: -
d_gene: TRBD1
v_gene: TRBV27
j_gene: TRBJ1-2
CDR3aa: CASSLLQGAYGYTF
CDR3nt: TGTGCCAGCAGTTTACTCCAGGGGGCCTATGGCTACACCTTC

abundance: -
d_gene: TRBD1
v_gene: TRBV19
j_gene: TRBJ2-7
CDR3aa: CASSRTARDSSYEQYF
CDR3nt: TGTGCCAGTAGTCGCACCGCTAGGGACAGCTCCTACGAGCAGTACTTC

abundance: once
d_gene: -
v_gene: TRBV5-8
j_gene: TRBJ2-2
CDR3aa: CASSLFAQRAGELFF
CDR3nt: TGTGCCAGCAGCTTGTTTGCTCAGAGGGCCGGGGAGCTGTTTTTT

abundance: -
d_gene: TRBD1
v_gene: TRBV19
j_gene: TRBJ1-2
CDR3aa: CASSWQGGGYGYTF
CDR3nt: TGTGCCAGTAGTTGGCAGGGGGGTGGGTATGGCTACACCTTC

abundance: -
d_gene: -
v_gene: TRBV28
j_gene: TRBJ2-1
CDR3aa: CASTGSLAWSYNEQFF
CDR3nt: TGTGCCAGCACGGGATCCCTGGCGTGGTCCTACAATGAGCAGTTCTTC

abundance: -
d_gene: -
v_gene: TRBV4-1
j_gene: TRBJ2-7
CDR3aa: CASSQFSGRRYEQYF
CDR3nt: TGCGCCAGCAGCCAATTTTCAGGGCGACGCTACGAGCAGTACTTC

abundance: once
d_gene: TRBD2
v_gene: TRBV5-1
j_gene: TRBJ2-5
CDR3aa: CASSGSGSGQETQYF
CDR3nt: TGCGCCAGCAGCGGTAGCGGGAGTGGGCAAGAGACCCAGTACTTC

abundance: few
d_gene: TRBD1
v_gene: TRBV7-2
j_gene: TRBJ1-6
CDR3aa: CASRGRTGGHSPLHF
CDR3nt: TGTGCCAGCAGGGGGAGGACAGGGGGGCATTCACCCCTCCACTTT

abundance: -
d_gene: -
v_gene: TRBV18
j_gene: TRBJ2-6
CDR3aa: CASSPTGNYGANVLTF
CDR3nt: TGTGCCAGCTCACCGACAGGAAACTATGGGGCCAACGTCCTGACTTTC

abundance: -
d_gene: -
v_gene: TRBV10-3
j_gene: TRBJ2-2
CDR3aa: CAISSGTGELFF
CDR3nt: TGTGCCATCAGTAGCGGCACCGGGGAGCTGTTTTTT

abundance: -
d_gene: TRBD2
v_gene: TRBV7-2
j_gene: TRBJ2-5
CDR3aa: CASSPRLPRGDQETQYF
CDR3nt: TGTGCCAGCAGCCCCCGGCTGCCGCGGGGGGACCAAGAGACCCAGTACTTC

abundance: -
d_gene: TRBD1
v_gene: TRBV18
j_gene: TRBJ1-3
CDR3aa: CASSLYDRGTSGNTIYF
CDR3nt: TGTGCCAGCTCACTTTATGACAGGGGTACCTCTGGAAACACCATATATTTT

abundance: -
d_gene: -
v_gene: TRBV6-1
j_gene: TRBJ1-1
CDR3aa: CASSEFGRDTEAFF
CDR3nt: TGTGCCAGCAGTGAATTTGGCAGGGATACTGAAGCTTTCTTT

abundance: -
d_gene: TRBD2
v_gene: TRBV19
j_gene: TRBJ2-3
CDR3aa: CASSLSGGGTDTQYF
CDR3nt: TGTGCCAGTAGTCTTTCGGGGGGAGGCACAGATACGCAGTATTTT